Included here is one TCR beta chain sequence, with context. This CDR3 spans 15 amino acids. From germline, CDR1 is SGHVS and CDR2 FQNEAQ. V shed 4 bases and J 5 bases; nucleotides not matched to a gene: 4. TCRdb's table, derived via immunoSEQ multiplex PCR, lists solely in-frame clones and lacks some. Altogether 35,000 to 40,000 clones are present, 74% being singletons, with the ten largest covering around 6.1%. The data originate from a study of immune evolution from preneoplasia to lung adenocarcinoma. Material: FFPE invasive lung adenocarcinoma tissue. The sequence was obtained from a person between 55 and 69 years old with lung adenocarcinoma. V usage is TRBV7-8 and J usage is TRBJ2-2; 10 bases align to TRBD1. This CDR3 reads CASSSRDRGTGELFF. The CDR3 region has the DNA TGTGCCAGCAGCTCTAGGGACAGGGGAACCGGGGAGCTGTTTTTT.